This entry lists 12 T cell receptor beta chains sequenced from one sample in a study of PD-1 blockade in classical Hodgkin lymphoma. Sequencing used immunoSEQ multiplex PCR; TCRdb keeps in-frame clones, though not all of them. Among 20,000 to 30,000 clones, more than 65% were seen once, and the ten largest hold about 3.6%. Following autologous stem cell transplantation, relapse occurred in every patient, and exposure to brentuximab vedotin varied. This specimen was peripheral blood mononuclear cells (PBMCs), taken at baseline. These receptors all come from a human donor with classical Hodgkin lymphoma.

J is TRBJ1-2 and V is TRBV5-5, with 8 bases lining up with TRBD1. Germline CDR1 SGHKS, CDR2 YYEKEE (reference sequence). V lost 4 bases, J lost 5 bases, and 13 bases stayed unmatched. CDR3 length equals 16 residues. CDR3 amino acids: CASSPSHPGGWYGYTF. In DNA form, the CDR3 reads TGTGCCAGCAGCCCCAGTCATCCAGGGGGCTGGTATGGCTACACCTTC.

V gene TRBV30 combines with J gene TRBJ1-6, with D maybe TRBD1 (5 bases). The CDR3 loop spans 13 amino acids. Germline V CDR1 and CDR2: GTSNPN, SVGIG (reference sequence). V lost 5 bases, J lost 8 bases, and 13 bases lay in between. The CDR3 DNA reads as TGTGCCTGGGAGGCACAGGTGGATTCACCCCTCCACTTT. This encodes CAWEAQVDSPLHF.

This clone has a handful of counts. The chain uses TRBV7-8 and TRBJ1-2; tentatively, D is TRBD1 (6 bases). V shed 3 bases and J shed 6 bases, with 23 bases lying between them. The CDR3 is 17 amino acids. Germline CDR1 reads SGHVS; CDR2 reads FQNEAQ. CDR3 nucleotide sequence: TGTGCCAGCAGCTTTAGTTCCCCCCCGGGGGGGGCGCATGGCTACACCTTC. As protein: CASSFSSPPGGAHGYTF.

The chain links TRBV9 to TRBJ2-2; perhaps D is TRBD1 or TRBD2 (5 bases each). Germline CDR1 SGDLS, CDR2 YYNGEE. The CDR3 totals 13 residues. Trimming removed 0 bases at V and 6 bases at J, with 6 bases between. The CDR3 here is CASSVGGAGELFF. CDR3 nucleotides: TGTGCCAGCAGCGTAGGAGGGGCCGGGGAGCTGTTTTTT.

The sample holds a few counts of this clone. V usage is TRBV7-9 and J usage is TRBJ2-5; D gene unclear. Germline values: CDR1 SEHNR, CDR2 FQNEAQ (reference sequence). V gave up 3 bases and J gave up 8 bases, with 16 bases separating them. The CDR3 consists of 14 residues. The CDR3 sequence: CASSLDTSPETQYF. The CDR3 DNA is TGTGCCAGCAGCTTGGATACTTCACCAGAAACCCAGTACTTC.

This clone was found a few times. The gene calls are TRBV19 and TRBJ2-2; D is ambiguous. CDR3 length: 16 amino acids. Per the germline V gene, CDR1 is LNHDA and CDR2 is SQIVND (reference sequence). Trimming shortened V by 5 bases and J by 2 bases, and 15 bases separated the two germline ends. CDR3: CASSPRPQENTGELFF. Written as DNA, the CDR3 is TGTGCCAGTAGTCCTCGACCTCAGGAAAACACCGGGGAGCTGTTTTTT. Drawing the rest from reference TRBV19 and TRBJ2-2, the complete variable domain is DGGITQSPKYLFRKEGQNVTLSCEQNLNHDAMYWYRQDPGQGLRLIYYSQIVNDFQKGDIAEGYSVSREKKESFPLTVTSAQKNPTAFYLCASSPRPQENTGELFFGEGSRLTVL.

This clone was seen a few times. The sample holds other DNA sequences that translate to the same CDR3. The chain has TRBV7-6 and TRBJ1-2, with 7 bases identical to TRBD1. There are 15 residues in the CDR3. Germline assignment: CDR1 SGHVS and CDR2 FNYEAQ. Trimming took 2 bases from V and 5 from J; bases not matched to a gene: 8. In nucleotides, the CDR3 is TGTGCCAGCAGCTTAAACAGGGGTGCTGGGTATGGCTACACCTTC. As protein: CASSLNRGAGYGYTF.

V usage is TRBV6-1 and J usage is TRBJ1-2, with no clear D. CDR3 length: 12 residues. Germline CDR1 reads MNHNS; CDR2 reads SASEGT. V was cut by 10 bases and J by 6 bases, with 15 bases left in between. CDR3 region: CATRAVQDGYTF. The DNA for the CDR3 is TGTGCCACCCGGGCGGTGCAAGATGGCTACACCTTC.

The chain combines TRBV6-5 with TRBJ2-7, with a possible D match to TRBD1 (5 bases). This CDR3 comprises 15 residues. Germline V CDR1 and CDR2: MNHEY, SVGAGI. The V end lost 6 bases, the J end lost 3 bases, and 18 bases lay between the germline ends. The CDR3, as DNA: TGTGCCAGCAGCCAAAACCCGACAGTTTTCTACGAGCAGTACTTC. Encoded protein: CASSQNPTVFYEQYF.

This clone was counted a few times. V is TRBV5-1 and J is TRBJ2-7; D may be TRBD1 (5 bases). This CDR3 is 12 amino acids long. V lost 2 bases and J 6 bases, leaving 9 bases between the germline ends. Germline V gene lookup returns CDR1 SGHRS and CDR2 YFSETQ. CDR3 bases: TGCGCCAGCAGCTTAACAGGAAGCGAGCAGTACTTC. It encodes CASSLTGSEQYF.

This clone has only a few counts. This chain connects TRBV7-9 to TRBJ1-2, with 8 bases fitting TRBD1. The CDR3 extends over 18 amino acids. Germline CDR1 and CDR2: SEHNR and FQNEAQ (reference sequence). J gave up 1 base and V 1 base, and 11 bases lay outside the gene matches. The CDR3 DNA sequence: TGTGCCAGCAGCTTAGGGGGGACAGGTCTTAATGGTAACTATGGCTACACCTTC. It is translated as CASSLGGTGLNGNYGYTF.

This chain joins TRBV6-1 and TRBJ2-1; the D gene could be TRBD1 or TRBD2 (6 bases each). The CDR3 totals 11 residues. Deletions cut 6 bases from V and 11 bases from J, with 11 bases between. CDR1 is MNHNS, CDR2 SASEGT, per germline. Here the CDR3 reads CASSTGGQQFF. CDR3 DNA sequence: TGTGCCAGCAGCACCGGGGGCCAGCAGTTCTTC.